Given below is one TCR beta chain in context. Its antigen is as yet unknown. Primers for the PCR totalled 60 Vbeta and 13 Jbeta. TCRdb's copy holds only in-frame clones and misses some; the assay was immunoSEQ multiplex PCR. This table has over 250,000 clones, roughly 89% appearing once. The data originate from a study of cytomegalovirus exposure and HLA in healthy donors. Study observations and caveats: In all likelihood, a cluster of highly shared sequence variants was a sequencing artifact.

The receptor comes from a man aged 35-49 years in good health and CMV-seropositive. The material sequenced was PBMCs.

CDR3 region: CASSVSGGPEQYF. CDR3 bases: TGTGCCAGCAGCGTATCGGGAGGGCCCGAGCAGTACTTC. This sequence joins TRBV9 and TRBJ2-7; 8 bases match TRBD2. Germline lookup yields CDR1 SGDLS and CDR2 YYNGEE. Trimming cost V 1 base and J 6 bases; bases outside gene matches: 3. There are 13 residues in the CDR3.